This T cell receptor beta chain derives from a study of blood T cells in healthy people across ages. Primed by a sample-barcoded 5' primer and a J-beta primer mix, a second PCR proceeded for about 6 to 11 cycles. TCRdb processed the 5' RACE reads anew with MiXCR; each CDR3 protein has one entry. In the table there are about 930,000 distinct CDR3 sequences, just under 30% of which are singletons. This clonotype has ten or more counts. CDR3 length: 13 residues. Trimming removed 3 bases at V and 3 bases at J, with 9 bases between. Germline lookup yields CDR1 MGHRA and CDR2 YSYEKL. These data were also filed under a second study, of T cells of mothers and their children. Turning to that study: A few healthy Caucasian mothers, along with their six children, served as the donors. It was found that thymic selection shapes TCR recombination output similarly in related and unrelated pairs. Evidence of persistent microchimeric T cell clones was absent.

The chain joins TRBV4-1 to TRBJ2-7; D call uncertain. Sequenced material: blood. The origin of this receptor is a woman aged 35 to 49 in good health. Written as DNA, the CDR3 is TGCGCCAGCAGCCATTCTGGGAACTACGAGCAGTACTTC. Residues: CASSHSGNYEQYF.